This TCR beta chain was recovered during a study of early T cells in non-severe SARS-CoV-2 infection. As for the study in general: Chains were not paired, and sequencing was done on bulk RNA from unsorted whole blood.

Comment on this clonotype: This may be a read error, as it is one base from a much larger clone.

Individual cDNA molecules each received unique molecular identifiers attached to them. In TCRdb, the 5' RACE reads were re-called with MiXCR into one record per CDR3 protein. The sample carries roughly 110,000 distinct CDR3 sequences, over 8.5% recorded once. This CDR3 spans 12 amino acids. Germline-derived CDR1 and CDR2 are SGHTA and FQGNSA. The TCR originated in an adult who was a healthcare worker with PCR-confirmed SARS-CoV-2 infection or an uninfected control (not recorded which). Sequencing was performed on whole blood. The rearrangement uses TRBV7-2 and TRBJ2-2; TRBD2 might be the D (5 bases). CDR3 sequence (DNA): TGTGCCAGCAGTAGTCCTCCCGGGGAGCTGTCTTTT. Translation: CASSSPPGELSF.